A single sample gave rise to the 30 T cell receptor beta chains below, sequenced in a study of CD8+CD57+ T cells in acquired aplastic anemia. Template material for TCR beta VDJ and CDR3 profiling consisted of genomic DNA. Via MiXCR, TCRdb re-called the reads, giving one row per CDR3 protein. This sample has over 40,000 distinct CDR3 sequences, with about 73% found just once. Sequenced input: sorted CD4+, CD8+, or CD8+CD57+ T cells (not recorded which) from PBMCs. Receptors were obtained from a human donor in good health, serving as a control.

This chain links TRBV12-3 or TRBV12-4 with TRBJ1-2; TRBD1 aligns across 7 bases. The CDR3 runs to 15 residues. Germline trimming cut 3 bases from V and 0 bases from J; bases unmatched to any gene: 4. DNA of the CDR3: TGTGCCAGCAGTTTTGGGACAGCTCCTAACTATGGCTACACCTTC. As protein: CASSFGTAPNYGYTF.

The genes are TRBV2 and TRBJ1-6, with D unclear. This CDR3 comprises 15 residues. Germline lookup yields CDR1 SNHLY and CDR2 FYNNEI. Trimming cost V 6 bases and J 6 bases, with 15 bases left between them. As DNA, the CDR3 is TGTGCCAGCAGGTCTGCCAGAGGAGGTAATTCACCCCTCCACTTT. Translating it yields CASRSARGGNSPLHF. Variable domain in full (rest from reference TRBV2 and TRBJ1-6): EPEVTQTPSHQVTQMGQEVILRCVPISNHLYFYWYRQILGQKVEFLVSFYNNEISEKSEIFDDQFSVERPDGSNFTLKIRSTKLEDSAMYFCASRSARGGNSPLHFGNGTRLTVT.

The chain is built from TRBV19 and TRBJ1-5; tentative D call: TRBD1 (5 bases). Germline V gene lookup returns CDR1 LNHDA and CDR2 SQIVND (reference sequence). The CDR3 loop spans 15 amino acids. Trimming took 6 bases from V and 2 from J, leaving 14 bases between them. The chain's CDR3 is CASSPFGDGNQPQHF. The CDR3 bases are TGTGCCAGTAGCCCTTTTGGGGACGGCAATCAGCCCCAGCATTTT. The whole variable domain, filled in from reference TRBV19 and TRBJ1-5, reads DGGITQSPKYLFRKEGQNVTLSCEQNLNHDAMYWYRQDPGQGLRLIYYSQIVNDFQKGDIAEGYSVSREKKESFPLTVTSAQKNPTAFYLCASSPFGDGNQPQHFGDGTRLSIL.

This clonotype is labeled as medium-sized. This chain links TRBV25-1 with TRBJ2-7; D tentatively fits TRBD1 or TRBD2 (5 bases each). This CDR3 spans 14 amino acids. CDR1 MGHDK and CDR2 SYGVNS come from the germline V gene. Trimming pared 4 bases from V and 5 bases from J, leaving 15 bases between. The CDR3 DNA is TGTGCCAGCAGTGGGGGACCGGGAATTGACGAGCAGTACTTC. Translated: CASSGGPGIDEQYF.

The chain employs TRBV2 and TRBJ2-7, with 7 bases matching TRBD1. Germline trimming cut 5 bases from V and 1 base from J; bases unmatched to any gene: 5. The CDR3 runs 14 residues. Germline assignment: CDR1 SNHLY and CDR2 FYNNEI. CDR3: CASSKSGGSYEQYF. CDR3 nucleotides: TGTGCCAGCAGTAAATCAGGGGGTTCCTACGAGCAGTACTTC.

This clonotype was recorded a few times. The chain has TRBV5-6 and TRBJ2-7; the match to TRBD2 covers 8 bases. Germline V gene sequence: CDR1 SGHDT, CDR2 YYEEEE. CDR3 size: 16 residues. V lost 0 bases to trimming and J lost 0 bases; unmatched junction nucleotides: 5. CDR3 sequence (DNA): TGTGCCAGCAGCTTGGATGCAGCGGGAGACTCCTACGAGCAGTACTTC. The encoded protein is CASSLDAAGDSYEQYF.

The chain employs TRBV24-1 and TRBJ2-3; 9 bases line up with TRBD2. The CDR3 runs 15 residues. Germline CDR1 and CDR2: KGHDR and SFDVKD. J gave up 5 bases and V 4 bases, and 6 bases lay outside the gene matches. The CDR3 spells CATSEGGGALDTQYF. The CDR3 DNA is TGTGCCACCAGTGAGGGCGGGGGGGCATTAGATACGCAGTATTTT.

CDR3 in DNA: TGTGCCAGCACCGAACGGACTAGCGGCTACGAGCAGTACTTC. This encodes CASTERTSGYEQYF. The V gene is TRBV2, the J gene TRBJ2-7; 10 bases agree with TRBD2. Losses at the gene ends were 7 bases for V and 3 bases for J; bases not matched to a gene: 6. CDR3 length: 14 amino acids. From germline, CDR1 is SNHLY and CDR2 FYNNEI.

The genes are TRBV7-2 and TRBJ2-7; 7 nucleotides agree with TRBD2. This CDR3 is 15 amino acids long. The germline CDR1 and CDR2 sequences are SGHTA and FQGNSA. Losses at the gene ends were 5 bases for V and 4 bases for J; bases not matched to a gene: 11. CDR3 sequence reads: CASSLEPNGGYEQYF. CDR3 nucleotide sequence: TGTGCCAGCAGCCTAGAGCCCAACGGGGGGTACGAGCAGTACTTC.

V gene TRBV9 combines with J gene TRBJ1-3; D is unresolved. Trimming removed 0 bases at V and 4 bases at J, with 5 bases between. Germline V gene data show CDR1 as SGDLS and CDR2 as YYNGEE. CDR3 size: 13 residues. The CDR3 spells CASSVDAGNTIYF. The CDR3 DNA reads TGTGCCAGCAGCGTAGATGCAGGAAACACCATATATTTT.

CDR3 coding DNA: TGTGCCACCAGCAGTGAAGACTCGTCTGGGGCCAACGTCCTGACTTTC. Translated: CATSSEDSSGANVLTF. The V call is TRBV15, the J call TRBJ2-6, with D unclear. The CDR3 is 16 amino acids. Trimming took 3 bases from V and 1 from J, leaving 10 bases between them. Germline V gives CDR1 LNHNV, CDR2 YYDKDF (reference sequence).

The sample holds one count of this clonotype. The chain has TRBV25-1 and TRBJ1-1; 7 positions match TRBD1. The CDR3 loop spans 14 amino acids. Germline V gene lookup returns CDR1 MGHDK and CDR2 SYGVNS. Trimming took 1 base from V and 1 from J; bases not matched to a gene: 0. CDR3 sequence reads: CASSESGGNTEAFF. The CDR3 nucleotides read TGTGCCAGCAGTGAATCAGGGGGGAACACTGAAGCTTTCTTT.

This chain connects TRBV9 to TRBJ1-3; D remains ambiguous. CDR3 size: 10 residues. Germline CDR1 reads SGDLS; CDR2 reads YYNGEE. The germline V and J ends were trimmed by 6 bases and 7 bases, with 5 bases remaining between them. Here the CDR3 DNA reads TGTGCCAGCACGTTGAACACCATATATTTT. It specifies CASTLNTIYF.

The table lists this clonotype with a few counts. No conserved phenylalanine or tryptophan ends this CDR3, so it is likely a read error. The DNA is omitted, as the CDR3 cannot be located on it reliably, and the CDR3 follows TCRdb's listing. V is TRBV10-1 and J is TRBJ2-1; the table names TRBD1, a call not compared with the DNA. From its first to its last residue, the CDR3 has 8 amino acids. Germline assignment: CDR1 WNHNN and CDR2 SYGVQD (reference sequence). CDR3 sequence: CASSERDT.

This clonotype was seen a single time. The CDR3 DNA reads as TGTGCCAGTAGTGCCTTGAGGGAATCCGGCAATCAGCCCCAGCATTTT. Translating gives CASSALRESGNQPQHF. The chain couples TRBV19 to TRBJ1-5; D gene unclear. This CDR3 contains 16 residues. CDR1 is LNHDA, CDR2 SQIVND, per germline (reference sequence). Trimming pared 5 bases from V and 2 bases from J, leaving 16 bases between.

Written as DNA, the CDR3 is TGTGCCAGCAGCTCCTCGACTGGATTCGAGCAGTACTTC. Translation: CASSSSTGFEQYF. The rearrangement joins TRBV7-8 to TRBJ2-7; D not certain. This CDR3 spans 13 amino acids. Per the germline V gene, CDR1 is SGHVS and CDR2 is FQNEAQ. Trimming shortened V by 4 bases and J by 6 bases, and 13 bases separated the two germline ends.

The chain uses TRBV19 and TRBJ2-7, with 9 positions matching TRBD2. V shed 6 bases and J 1 base; nucleotides not matched to a gene: 7. Germline values: CDR1 LNHDA, CDR2 SQIVND (reference sequence). The CDR3 consists of 15 residues. The chain's CDR3 is CASSSSGRGSYEQYF. The CDR3 nucleotides are TGTGCCAGTAGCAGTAGCGGGAGAGGTTCCTACGAGCAGTACTTC.

This clonotype is classed as medium-sized. The genes are TRBV10-2 and TRBJ2-3; 15 positions agree with TRBD2. The ends lost 7 bases at V and 4 bases at J; junction bases unmatched: 3. The CDR3 runs 15 residues. Germline-derived CDR1 and CDR2 are WSHSY and SAAADI. CDR3 residues: CASTGLAGGADTQYF. CDR3 nucleotide sequence: TGCGCCAGCACTGGACTAGCGGGAGGGGCAGATACGCAGTATTTT.

The chain links TRBV5-1 to TRBJ2-7; 9 positions match TRBD1. With 0 bases clipped from V and 6 bases from J, the junction kept 4 bases outside the gene matches. The CDR3 runs to 14 residues. CDR1 is SGHRS, CDR2 YFSETQ, per germline. As DNA, the CDR3 is TGCGCCAGCAGCTTGGCGGGACAGGGCCTCGAGCAGTACTTC. Amino acids: CASSLAGQGLEQYF.

This clonotype occurred once. V gene TRBV25-1 combines with J gene TRBJ1-2; no clear D gene. Trimming removed 2 bases at V and 7 bases at J, with 8 bases between. This CDR3 has 12 amino acids. Germline V lookup: CDR1 MGHDK, CDR2 SYGVNS. The CDR3: CASSEALGGYTF. The CDR3 nucleotides are TGTGCCAGCAGTGAAGCCCTTGGTGGCTACACCTTC.

The chain couples TRBV7-9 to TRBJ1-6; maybe TRBD1 (5 bases). The CDR3 totals 14 residues. The ends were cut back, 4 bases at V and 7 bases at J, with 11 bases in the middle. CDR1 SEHNR and CDR2 FQNEAQ come from the germline V gene (reference sequence). CDR3 DNA sequence: TGTGCCAGCAGCTCGGGGACCAAAAATTCACCCCTCCACTTT. Its protein is CASSSGTKNSPLHF.

With respect to this clonotype: Compared with germline, one end of the junction differs, possibly owing to a read error. The chain recombines TRBV19 with TRBJ1-2; a weak D match, TRBD1 (5 bases). Germline CDR1 LNHDA, CDR2 SQIVND (reference sequence). The CDR3 has 14 residues. The DNA for the CDR3 is TGTGCCAGTACTCAACGCGGGGCCAACTGTGGCTACACCTTC. Translating it yields CASTQRGANCGYTF.

The gene calls are TRBV15 and TRBJ1-1; D call uncertain. CDR1 is LNHNV and CDR2 is YYDKDF in the germline V gene (reference sequence). This CDR3 region has 15 residues. V lost 0 bases and J lost 4, with 12 bases in between. The CDR3 region is CATSRDAGVGTEAFF. CDR3 nucleotides: TGTGCCACCAGCAGAGATGCTGGGGTTGGCACTGAAGCTTTCTTT.

The chain couples TRBV7-2 to TRBJ2-5; TRBD1 matches at 9 bases. V gave up 4 bases and J gave up 6 bases; unmatched junction bases: 3. The CDR3 runs 13 residues. Germline V lookup: CDR1 SGHTA, CDR2 FQGNSA. CDR3 DNA sequence: TGTGCCAGCAGCTCGGGGACAGGGAAGACCCAGTACTTC. Translating gives CASSSGTGKTQYF.

V usage is TRBV27 and J usage is TRBJ1-2; 7 bases are a match to TRBD1. The V segment lost 5 bases and the J segment 8 bases; nucleotides outside the gene matches: 8. This CDR3 is 13 amino acids long. Germline CDR1 reads MNHEY; CDR2 reads SMNVEV (reference sequence). CDR3 in amino acids: CASSQGGAGGYTF. The CDR3 nucleotides are TGTGCCAGCAGTCAGGGGGGCGCGGGAGGCTACACCTTC.

The chain combines TRBV24-1 with TRBJ2-5, with D maybe TRBD2 (7 bases). V dropped 8 bases and J dropped 5 bases, with 17 bases sitting between them. CDR1 is KGHDR and CDR2 is SFDVKD in the germline V gene. The CDR3 loop spans 14 amino acids. The CDR3 reads CATKYRGAGETQYF. The CDR3 region has the DNA TGTGCCACCAAGTACCGGGGGGCCGGGGAGACCCAGTACTTC.

The chain links TRBV7-3 to TRBJ2-7; 7 bases align to TRBD1. Trimming at V came to 5 bases and at J to 2 bases, leaving 9 bases not matched to a gene. The CDR3 extends over 15 amino acids. Germline loops: CDR1 SGHTA, CDR2 FQGTGA. The CDR3 loop reads CASSPGSGTAYEQYF. Written as DNA, the CDR3 is TGTGCCAGCAGCCCAGGATCCGGGACAGCCTACGAGCAGTACTTC.

This clonotype was detected ten times or more. The J gene is TRBJ2-5, the V gene TRBV6-1, with D uncertain. In germline, CDR1 is MNHNS, CDR2 SASEGT. Deletions cut 10 bases from V and 5 bases from J, with 23 bases between. The CDR3 spans 15 residues. The CDR3 protein is CANRFWMAGRETQYF. CDR3 nucleotide sequence: TGTGCCAACAGATTTTGGATGGCCGGGCGGGAGACCCAGTACTTC.

This clonotype has at least ten counts. V gene TRBV30 combines with J gene TRBJ1-1; TRBD1 might be the D (6 bases). CDR3 length: 12 amino acids. Germline V lookup: CDR1 GTSNPN, CDR2 SVGIG (reference sequence). V gave up 0 bases and J gave up 11 bases, with 13 bases separating them. The chain's CDR3 is CAWSVQGGLAFF. The CDR3 DNA reads TGTGCCTGGAGTGTACAAGGGGGGCTCGCTTTCTTT.

The chain has TRBV7-2 and TRBJ1-6; D gene ambiguous. Per the germline V gene, CDR1 is SGHTA and CDR2 is FQGNSA. The CDR3 is 14 residues long. The V end was cut by 4 bases, the J end by 10 bases, with 14 bases between. The CDR3 reads CASSWARLNSPLHF. In DNA form, the CDR3 reads TGTGCCAGCAGCTGGGCCAGGCTGAACTCACCCCTCCACTTT. The whole variable domain, filled in from reference TRBV7-2 and TRBJ1-6, reads GAGVSQSPSNKVTEKGKDVELRCDPISGHTALYWYRQSLGQGLEFLIYFQGNSAPDKSGLPSDRFSAERTGGSVSTLTIQRTQQEDSAVYLCASSWARLNSPLHFGNGTRLTVT.